This TCR beta chain is from a study of blood T cell repertoires in COVID-19. Measured with immunoSEQ multiplex PCR; TCRdb has only the in-frame clones, and not every one. The data contain roughly 90,000 clones, 75% to 90% of them singletons. Sequenced: peripheral blood. The receptor was derived from a human donor with active COVID-19. The donor label of this sample is uncertain.

The CDR3 sequence is CASSLQGQGDTGELFF. In DNA form, the CDR3 reads TGTGCCAGCAGCTTGCAGGGACAGGGGGACACCGGGGAGCTGTTTTTT. V usage is TRBV7-3 and J usage is TRBJ2-2; 11 bases are a match to TRBD1. This CDR3 spans 16 amino acids. With V trimmed by 3 bases and J by 3 bases, 3 bases remained unmatched. The germline V gene encodes CDR1 SGHTA and CDR2 FQGTGA. Looking up the rest from reference TRBV7-3 and TRBJ2-2 gives the full variable domain: GAGVSQTPSNKVTEKGKYVELRCDPISGHTALYWYRQSLGQGPEFLIYFQGTGAADDSGLPNDRFFAVRPEGSVSTLKIQRTERGDSAVYLCASSLQGQGDTGELFFGEGSRLTVL.